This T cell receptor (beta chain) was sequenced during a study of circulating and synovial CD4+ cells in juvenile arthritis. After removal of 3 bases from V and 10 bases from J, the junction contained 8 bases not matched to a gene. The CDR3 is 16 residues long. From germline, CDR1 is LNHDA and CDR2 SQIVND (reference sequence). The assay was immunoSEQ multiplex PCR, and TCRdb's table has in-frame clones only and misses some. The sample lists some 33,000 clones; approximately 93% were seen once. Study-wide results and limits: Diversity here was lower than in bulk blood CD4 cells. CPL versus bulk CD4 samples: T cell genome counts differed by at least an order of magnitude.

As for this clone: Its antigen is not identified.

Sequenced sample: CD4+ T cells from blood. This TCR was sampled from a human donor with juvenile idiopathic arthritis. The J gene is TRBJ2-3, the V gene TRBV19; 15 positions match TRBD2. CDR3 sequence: CASSIKGTSGGLPQYF. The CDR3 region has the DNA TGTGCCAGTAGTATCAAGGGGACTAGCGGGGGGCTCCCGCAGTATTTT.